This T cell receptor (beta chain) was recovered during a study of shared clonotypes between healthy human individuals. TCRdb's table, derived via immunoSEQ multiplex PCR, lists solely in-frame clones and lacks some. Of roughly 2 million clones listed, about 95% were seen once; the top ten hold 1.1%. CD45RO-negative CD8 cells positively selected for CCR7 made up the naive population, which excluded terminally differentiated effector memory CD45RA+ cells. V was clipped by 8 bases and J by 6 bases, with 10 bases between them. Germline values: CDR1 SEHNR, CDR2 FQNEAQ (reference sequence). The CDR3 extends over 11 amino acids.

This TCR was recovered from a man between 18 and 29 years old in good health. Sequencing used naive CD8+ T cells sorted from blood. The chain is built from TRBV7-9 and TRBJ1-1; D not certain. CDR3 in DNA: TGTGCCAGCGGGAAGTACGCTGAAGCTTTCTTT. It translates to CASGKYAEAFF.